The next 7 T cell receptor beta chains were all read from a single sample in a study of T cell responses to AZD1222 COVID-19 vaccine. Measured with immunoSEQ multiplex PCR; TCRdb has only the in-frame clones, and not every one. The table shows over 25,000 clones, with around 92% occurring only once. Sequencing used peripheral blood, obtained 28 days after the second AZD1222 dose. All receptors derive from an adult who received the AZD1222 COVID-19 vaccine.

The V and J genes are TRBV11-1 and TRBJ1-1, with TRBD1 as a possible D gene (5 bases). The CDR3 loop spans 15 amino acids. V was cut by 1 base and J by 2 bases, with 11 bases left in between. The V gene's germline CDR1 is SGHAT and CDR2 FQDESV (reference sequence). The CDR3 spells CASSLGIGANTEAFF. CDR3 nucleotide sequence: TGTGCCAGCAGCTTAGGAATTGGGGCTAACACTGAAGCTTTCTTT.

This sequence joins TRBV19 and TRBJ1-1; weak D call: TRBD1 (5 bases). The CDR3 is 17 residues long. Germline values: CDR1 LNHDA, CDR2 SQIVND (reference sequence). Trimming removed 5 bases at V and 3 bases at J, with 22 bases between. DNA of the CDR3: TGTGCCAGTAGTCCCTTACCTCGGTCTTCCAGGGACACTGAAGCTTTCTTT. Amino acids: CASSPLPRSSRDTEAFF.

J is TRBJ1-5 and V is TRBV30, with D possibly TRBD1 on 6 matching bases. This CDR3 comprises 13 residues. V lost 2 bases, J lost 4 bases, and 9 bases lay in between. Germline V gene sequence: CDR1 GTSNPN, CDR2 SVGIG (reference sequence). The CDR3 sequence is CAWSSQGNQPQHF. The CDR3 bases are TGTGCCTGGAGTTCGCAGGGGAATCAGCCCCAGCATTTT.

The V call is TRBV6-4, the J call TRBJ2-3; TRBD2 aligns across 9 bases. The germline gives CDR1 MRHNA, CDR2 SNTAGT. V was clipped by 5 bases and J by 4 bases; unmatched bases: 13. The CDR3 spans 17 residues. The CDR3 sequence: CASSPGLALSGADTQYF. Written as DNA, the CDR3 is TGTGCCAGCAGTCCGGGACTAGCCCTATCCGGGGCAGATACGCAGTATTTT.

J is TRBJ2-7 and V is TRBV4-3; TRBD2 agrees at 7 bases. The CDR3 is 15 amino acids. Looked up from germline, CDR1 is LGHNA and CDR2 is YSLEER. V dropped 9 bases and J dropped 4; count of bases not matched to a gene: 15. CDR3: CARGGVRSGYYEQYF. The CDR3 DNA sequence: TGCGCCAGGGGGGGGGTAAGGAGCGGTTATTACGAGCAGTACTTC.

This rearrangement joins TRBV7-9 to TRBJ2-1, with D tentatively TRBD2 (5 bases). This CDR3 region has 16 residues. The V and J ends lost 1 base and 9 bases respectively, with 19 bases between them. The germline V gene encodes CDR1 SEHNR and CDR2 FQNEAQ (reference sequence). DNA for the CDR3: TGTGCCAGCAGCTTAGGAGGGAGCGGTCTGGGCGGTGAGCAGTTCTTC. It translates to CASSLGGSGLGGEQFF.

The CDR3 bases are TGTGCCAGCAGCTTAAGAAGGGAGGGAGGCGAGCAGTACTTC. This gives the protein CASSLRREGGEQYF. The genes are TRBV7-9 and TRBJ2-7, with TRBD2 matching 7 bases. The CDR3 loop spans 14 amino acids. Germline loops: CDR1 SEHNR, CDR2 FQNEAQ (reference sequence). The J segment lost 6 bases and the V segment lost 2 bases, leaving 7 bases of the junction unmatched. The entire variable domain, with the rest obtained from reference TRBV7-9 and TRBJ2-7, is as follows: DTGVSQNPRHKITKRGQNVTFRCDPISEHNRLYWYRQTLGQGPEFLTYFQNEAQLEKSRLLSDRFSAERPKGSFSTLEIQRTEQGDSAMYLCASSLRREGGEQYFGPGTRLTVT.